This T cell receptor (beta chain) was sequenced for a study of blood T cell repertoires in COVID-19 (TCRdb year 2020). A note on the overall study: Samples covering the acute and convalescent phases of COVID-19 were provided by collaborators in the United States, Italy and Spain. The prospective study material was composed of cDNA or gDNA derived from T cells, B-cell-depleted T cells, or PBMCs. The dataset comprised deeply sampled blood TCRbeta repertoires from subjects exposed to, actively infected with, or recovered from COVID-19. A freely available public database, intended as a resource for researchers studying the immune response to SARS-CoV-2, is where the repertoires were released. The samples were drawn from the first 160 participants of the ongoing ImmuneRACE study and from 1,200 or so subjects provided by 6 global collaborators. A de-identified subject ID, COVID-19 status, age in years and sex were almost always included in the sample metadata. HLA class I and class II types, where available, came from metadata supplied by the sample provider rather than from assay-based typing. What the authors observed across the whole study: The amount of clinical and demographic metadata varied by source and participant and was provided uncurated.

Notes on this clone: Its antigen is still unknown. The sample holds no much larger clone one base away, and base qualities are not on file.

Measured from the cysteine to the phenylalanine, the CDR3 is 17 residues long. The retained sequence is limited to the CDR3, 51 bases, with the frame set at the first base. The junction carries 14 bases between V and J, which are trimmed by 2 bases and 0 bases respectively. The germline V gene yields SGHAT for CDR1 and FQNNGV for CDR2. TCRbeta CDR3 regions were amplified from genomic DNA using the immunoSEQ Assay, a bias-controlled multiplex PCR. The study's own analysis went as follows. The number of nucleated cells in each sample was estimated from the amplification of reference gene primers within the assay. Sequence reads were collapsed and filtered to measure the absolute abundance of every unique TCRbeta CDR3 rearrangement. For each sample, productive Simpson clonality was calculated as the square root of Simpson's diversity index over productive rearrangements. Here the immuneACCESS table is served through TCRdb, limited to in-frame sequences with V and J called. Missing clones are a known gap in these copies; in checked studies unresolved V genes cover under half, and the rest lacks a known reason. V, J and clone size are taken as reported in that table, and D and trimming were inferred from the DNA itself. In this sample the table shows around 150,000 clones, 65% to 90% of which occur a single time. The top ten constitute about 7.7% of the sample.

In Seattle, one collaborating source enrolled patients while the infection was active and tracked those patients longitudinally over the course of disease. Whole blood was collected in K2EDTA tubes by collaborating institutions according to the institutions' own protocols. For TCRbeta analysis, collaborators shipped samples as frozen whole blood, isolated PBMCs, or DNA extracted from either of those sample types. The sequence is built from TRBV11-2 and TRBJ2-1; the D gene is unclear. The sequence derives from a woman aged 40 to 49 with COVID-19, enrolled during active disease. Sequenced material: peripheral blood. The encoded CDR3 is CASSLLVWLSSYNEQFF. The bases read TGTGCCAGCAGCTTACTAGTATGGCTGAGCTCCTACAATGAGCAGTTCTTC.